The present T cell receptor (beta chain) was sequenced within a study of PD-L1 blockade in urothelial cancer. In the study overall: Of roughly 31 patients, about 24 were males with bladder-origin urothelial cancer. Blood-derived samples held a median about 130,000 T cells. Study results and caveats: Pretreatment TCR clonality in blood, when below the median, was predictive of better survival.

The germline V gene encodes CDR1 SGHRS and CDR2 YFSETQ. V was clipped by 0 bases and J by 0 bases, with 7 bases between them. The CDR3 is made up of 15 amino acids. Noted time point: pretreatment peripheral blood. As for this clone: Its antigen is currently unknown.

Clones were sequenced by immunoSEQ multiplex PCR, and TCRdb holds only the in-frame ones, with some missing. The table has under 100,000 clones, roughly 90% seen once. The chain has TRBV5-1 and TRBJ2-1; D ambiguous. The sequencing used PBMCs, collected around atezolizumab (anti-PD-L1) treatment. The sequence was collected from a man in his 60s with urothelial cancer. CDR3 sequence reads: CASSLAQNSYNEQFF. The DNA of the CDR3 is TGCGCCAGCAGCTTGGCCCAGAACTCCTACAATGAGCAGTTCTTC.